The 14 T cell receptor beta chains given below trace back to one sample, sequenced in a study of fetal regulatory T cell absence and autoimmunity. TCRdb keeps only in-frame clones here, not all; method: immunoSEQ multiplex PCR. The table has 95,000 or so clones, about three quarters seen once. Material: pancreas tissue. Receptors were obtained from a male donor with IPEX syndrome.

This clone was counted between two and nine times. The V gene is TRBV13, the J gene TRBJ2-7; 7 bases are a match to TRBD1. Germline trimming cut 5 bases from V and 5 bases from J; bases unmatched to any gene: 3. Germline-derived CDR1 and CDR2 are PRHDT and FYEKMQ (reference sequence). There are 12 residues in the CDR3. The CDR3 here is CASSRTGDEQYF. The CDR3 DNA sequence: TGTGCCAGCAGCCGGACAGGAGACGAGCAGTACTTC. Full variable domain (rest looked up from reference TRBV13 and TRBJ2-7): AAGVIQSPRHLIKEKRETATLKCYPIPRHDTVYWYQQGPGQDPQFLISFYEKMQSDKGSIPDRFSAQQFSDYHSELNMSSLELGDSALYFCASSRTGDEQYFGPGTRLTVT.

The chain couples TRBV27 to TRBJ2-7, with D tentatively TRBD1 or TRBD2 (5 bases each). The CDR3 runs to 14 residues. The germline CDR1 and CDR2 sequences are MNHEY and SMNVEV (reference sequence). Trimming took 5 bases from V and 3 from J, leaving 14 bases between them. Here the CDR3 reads CASSRRGTIYEQYF. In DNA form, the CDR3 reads TGTGCCAGCAGTCGAAGAGGGACCATCTACGAGCAGTACTTC.

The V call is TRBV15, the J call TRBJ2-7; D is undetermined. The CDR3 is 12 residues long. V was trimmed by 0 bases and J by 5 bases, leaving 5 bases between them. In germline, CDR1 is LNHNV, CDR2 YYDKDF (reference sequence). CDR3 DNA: TGTGCCACCAGCAGAGATCGAAACGAGCAGTACTTC. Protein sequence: CATSRDRNEQYF.

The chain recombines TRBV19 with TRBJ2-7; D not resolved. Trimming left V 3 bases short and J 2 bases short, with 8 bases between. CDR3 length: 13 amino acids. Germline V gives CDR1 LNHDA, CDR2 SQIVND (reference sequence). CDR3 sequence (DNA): TGTGCCAGTAGTATCAAGGAAACCTACGAGCAGTACTTC. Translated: CASSIKETYEQYF.

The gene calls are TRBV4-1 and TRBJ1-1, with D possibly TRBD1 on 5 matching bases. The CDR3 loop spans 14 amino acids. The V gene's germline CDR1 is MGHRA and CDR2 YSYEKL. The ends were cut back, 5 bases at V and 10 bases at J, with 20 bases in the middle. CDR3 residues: CASSSLGFLGGAFF. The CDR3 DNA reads TGCGCCAGCAGCTCCCTCGGGTTCCTGGGGGGAGCTTTCTTT.

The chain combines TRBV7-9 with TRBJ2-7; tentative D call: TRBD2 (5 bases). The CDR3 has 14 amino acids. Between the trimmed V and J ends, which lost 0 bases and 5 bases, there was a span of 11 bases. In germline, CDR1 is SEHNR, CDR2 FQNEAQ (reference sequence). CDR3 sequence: CASSLAPAGHEQYF. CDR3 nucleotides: TGTGCCAGCAGCTTAGCGCCGGCGGGCCACGAGCAGTACTTC.

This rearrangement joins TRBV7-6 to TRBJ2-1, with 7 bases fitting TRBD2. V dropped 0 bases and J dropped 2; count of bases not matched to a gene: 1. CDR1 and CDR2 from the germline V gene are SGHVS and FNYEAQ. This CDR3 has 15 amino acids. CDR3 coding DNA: TGTGCCAGCAGCTTAGCGGGAGGGCCCTACAATGAGCAGTTCTTC. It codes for CASSLAGGPYNEQFF.

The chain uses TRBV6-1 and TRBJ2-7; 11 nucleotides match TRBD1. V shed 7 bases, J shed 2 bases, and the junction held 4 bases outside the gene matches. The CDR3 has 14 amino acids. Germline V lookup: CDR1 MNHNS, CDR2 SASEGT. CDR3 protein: CASTRDRGTYEQYF. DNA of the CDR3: TGTGCCAGCACCCGGGACAGGGGGACCTACGAGCAGTACTTC.

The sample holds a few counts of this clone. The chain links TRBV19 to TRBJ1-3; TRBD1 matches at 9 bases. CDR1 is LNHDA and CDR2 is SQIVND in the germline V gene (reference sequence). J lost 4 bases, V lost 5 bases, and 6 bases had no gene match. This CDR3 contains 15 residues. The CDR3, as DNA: TGTGCCAGTAGTGCACAGGGGGCTAACGGAAACACCATATATTTT. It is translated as CASSAQGANGNTIYF.

CDR3 in DNA: TGTGCCAGCAGTTTTAGGTCGCCTGGGGCCAACGTCCTGACTTTC. Translating gives CASSFRSPGANVLTF. V is TRBV27 and J is TRBJ2-6; D remains ambiguous. The V gene lost 3 bases and the J gene lost 2 bases, with 8 bases spanning the gap. CDR1 is MNHEY and CDR2 is SMNVEV in the germline V gene (reference sequence). The CDR3 runs to 15 residues. Filled out from reference TRBV27 and TRBJ2-6, the complete variable domain reads EAQVTQNPRYLITVTGKKLTVTCSQNMNHEYMSWYRQDPGLGLRQIYYSMNVEVTDKGDVPEGYKVSRKEKRNFPLILESPSPNQTSLYFCASSFRSPGANVLTFGAGSRLTVL.

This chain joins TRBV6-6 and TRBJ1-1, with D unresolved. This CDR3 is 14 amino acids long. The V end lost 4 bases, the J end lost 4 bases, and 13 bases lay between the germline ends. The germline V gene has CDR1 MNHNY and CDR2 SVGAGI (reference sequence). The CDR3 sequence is CASSSGGERTEAFF. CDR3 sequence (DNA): TGTGCCAGCAGTTCCGGCGGGGAGCGCACTGAAGCTTTCTTT.

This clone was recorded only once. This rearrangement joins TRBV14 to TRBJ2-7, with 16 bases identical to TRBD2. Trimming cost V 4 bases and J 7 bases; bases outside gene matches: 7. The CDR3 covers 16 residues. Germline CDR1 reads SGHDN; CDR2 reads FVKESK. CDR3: CASSRGLAGGPGEQYF. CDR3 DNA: TGTGCCAGCAGCCGGGGACTAGCGGGAGGGCCAGGGGAGCAGTACTTC.

The CDR3 DNA is TGCGCCAGCAGTGAGAGCGGGGCCTCCTACAATGAGCAGTTCTTC. Translated, it gives CASSESGASYNEQFF. The V call is TRBV10-2, the J call TRBJ2-1; TRBD2 aligns across 7 bases. Germline loops: CDR1 WSHSY, CDR2 SAAADI. V lost 2 bases, J lost 0 bases, and 1 base stayed unmatched. The length of the CDR3 is 15 residues.

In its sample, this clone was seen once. The CDR3 DNA reads TGCGCCAGCAGCTTGATACAGGGGGGAACTGAAGCTTTCTTT. As protein: CASSLIQGGTEAFF. The chain has TRBV5-1 and TRBJ1-1, with TRBD1 identical over 8 bases. The CDR3 runs 14 residues. V was clipped by 1 base and J by 5 bases; unmatched bases: 4. Germline V gene sequence: CDR1 SGHRS, CDR2 YFSETQ.